This T cell receptor beta chain was sequenced in a study of tumor-infiltrating lymphocytes in primary liver carcinoma. The overall study: The patients had histopathologically diagnosed primary liver carcinoma, and their disease was treated by surgical resection. General study results and limits: Paired tumor-adjacent and tumor-blood samples overlapped less than tumor region pairs did. When set against blood, tumors had a significantly higher top-250-clone fraction (p = 0.039).

The CDR3 has 15 amino acids. Germline lookup yields CDR1 SGHAT and CDR2 FQNNGV. With a constant-region primer, TCR beta cDNA was made from about 0.5 ug of total RNA. It was through three nested multiplex PCR rounds of slightly modified ARM-PCR that TCR beta libraries arose. TRBV1-TRBV30 forward and Cbeta reverse primers drove the first two roughly 10-cycle rounds. TCRdb reprocessed the multiplex PCR reads via MiXCR and lists one record per CDR3 protein. In the table there are more than 150,000 distinct CDR3 sequences, 60% of which are singletons. This clonotype has only a few counts. No antigen is known for it. This may arise from a read error, as a much more abundant clone is one base away. Unsorted whole blood yielded blood RNA, and germline DNA was extracted as well. There were only treatment-naive patients, all with chronic HBV infection.

Sequenced input: peripheral blood. The rearrangement joins TRBV11-2 to TRBJ2-5, with TRBD2 identical over 11 bases. The TCR originated in a man aged 35 to 55 with primary liver carcinoma and hepatitis B virus infection. CDR3 DNA sequence: TGTGTCAGCAGCTTAGGGACTAGCGGTCAAGAGACCCAGTACTTC. Translated: CVSSLGTSGQETQYF.